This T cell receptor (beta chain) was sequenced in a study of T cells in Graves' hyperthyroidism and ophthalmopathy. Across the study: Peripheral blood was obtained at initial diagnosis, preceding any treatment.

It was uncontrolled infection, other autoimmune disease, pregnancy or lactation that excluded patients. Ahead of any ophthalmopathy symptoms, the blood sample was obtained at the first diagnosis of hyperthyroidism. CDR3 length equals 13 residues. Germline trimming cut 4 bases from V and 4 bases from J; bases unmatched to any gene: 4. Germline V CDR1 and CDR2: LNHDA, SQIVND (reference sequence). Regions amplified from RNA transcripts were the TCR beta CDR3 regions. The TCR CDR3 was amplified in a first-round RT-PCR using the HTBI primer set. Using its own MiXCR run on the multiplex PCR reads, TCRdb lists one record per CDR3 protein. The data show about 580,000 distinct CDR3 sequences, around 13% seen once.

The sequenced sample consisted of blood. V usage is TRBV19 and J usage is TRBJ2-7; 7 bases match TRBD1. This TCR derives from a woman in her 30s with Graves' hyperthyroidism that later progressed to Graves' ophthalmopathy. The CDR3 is CASSNRGLYEQYF. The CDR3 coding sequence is TGTGCCAGTAGTAACAGGGGTTTGTACGAGCAGTACTTC.